This T cell receptor (beta chain) was identified in a study of tumor-infiltrating lymphocytes in localized non-small cell lung cancer. Overall study: Resected tumor was paired with non-adjacent uninvolved lung from the same patient. Notes on the study in general: Different pieces of the same tissue were used for each assay. No T-cell fraction difference was seen between IM1 and IM2 tumors. TCR sequencing covered a subset of patients with enough tissue.

In germline, CDR1 is MGHRA, CDR2 YSYEKL. Between the trimmed V and J ends, which lost 1 base and 3 bases, there was a span of 9 bases. The CDR3 has 14 amino acids. Method: immunoSEQ multiplex PCR; TCRdb's copy keeps in-frame clones and lacks some. The sample has 9,500 to 13,000 clones, around 76% seen once. In regard to this clone: Its antigen is not known.

The sequencing input was uninvolved lung tissue not adjacent to the tumor. The chain couples TRBV4-1 to TRBJ1-1; D is uncertain. This sequence originates from a human donor with non-small cell lung cancer. The CDR3 DNA follows: TGCGCCAGCAGCCAAGTTGGGAAGGACACTGAAGCTTTCTTT. Amino acids: CASSQVGKDTEAFF.